These 2 T cell receptor beta chains share one sample of origin, sequenced in a study of molecular identifiers for immune sequencing clone quantification. One entry per CDR3 protein, called by TCRdb with MiXCR from the PCR reads. The sample holds approximately 9,800 distinct CDR3 sequences, 18% seen once. The sequencing sample was made of naive CD8+ T cells from blood, with Jurkat cell RNA spiked in. Subset: FACS-sorted CD8+CD4-CCR7+CD45RA+ naive T cells. Every receptor here comes from a human donor in good health. Some libraries in this study had Jurkat cell RNA spiked in.

The chain uses TRBV11-2 and TRBJ2-3; a weak D match, TRBD2 (6 bases). CDR3 length equals 13 residues. Germline V gene data show CDR1 as SGHAT and CDR2 as FQNNGV. V shed 8 bases and J shed 12 bases, with 21 bases lying between them. The DNA for the CDR3 is TGTGCCAGCTTGGGAGGAGACACAGATGCCCAGTATTTT. It encodes CASLGGDTDAQYF.

V gene TRBV10-3 combines with J gene TRBJ2-3; 7 nucleotides agree with TRBD2. The CDR3 is 17 residues long. Germline V CDR1 and CDR2: ENHRY, SYGVKD. The ends lost 0 bases at V and 5 bases at J; junction bases unmatched: 11. CDR3 bases: TGTGCCATCAGTGAGTCGAAGTCTGCGGGAGCTATAGATACGCAGTATTTT. It yields the protein CAISESKSAGAIDTQYF.